The rows below give T cell receptor beta chains drawn from one sample of a study of T-cell reconstitution after alpha-beta-depleted transplantation in children. Each CDR3 protein is one row after TCRdb ran MiXCR on the PCR reads. This table has around 400,000 distinct CDR3 sequences, 11% appearing once. Sequenced here: PBMCs from the stem cell graft donor, sampled from the stem cell graft. The receptor set was obtained from a human donor who donated a stem cell graft to a child with acute myeloid leukemia. The CDR3 runs from the conserved cysteine through the conserved F or W. D genes are given only for firm matches. The size field is filled for only some rows; it gives once, few, many or a size class.

CDR3 DNA: TGCGCCAGCAGCCCCGACAGGGGAGATACAGATACGCAGTATTTT
CDR3 protein: CASSPDRGDTDTQYF
D gene: TRBD1
clone size: NA
J gene: TRBJ2-3
V gene: TRBV5-1

CDR3 DNA: TGTGCCAGCAGTATGGACAGGGGTCCCTCCACGCAGTATTTT
CDR3 protein: CASSMDRGPSTQYF
D gene: TRBD1
clone size: many
J gene: TRBJ2-3
V gene: TRBV27

CDR3 DNA: TGCAGTGCTAGAGCGGGACTAGCGGGGGGGCCCCCAGATACGCAGTATTTT
CDR3 protein: CSARAGLAGGPPDTQYF
D gene: TRBD2
clone size: NA
J gene: TRBJ2-3
V gene: TRBV20-1

CDR3 DNA: TGTGCCTGGAGTTCGCTAGCGGGGGGGCGTACGCAGTATTTT
CDR3 protein: CAWSSLAGGRTQYF
D gene: TRBD2
clone size: few
J gene: TRBJ2-3
V gene: TRBV30

CDR3 DNA: TGTGCCAGCAGTTACTCGACTAGCGGAGGCACAGATACGCAGTATTTT
CDR3 protein: CASSYSTSGGTDTQYF
D gene: TRBD2
clone size: NA
J gene: TRBJ2-3
V gene: TRBV6-2/TRBV6-3

CDR3 DNA: TGTGCCAGCAGCTTCCGGGACTCCCTCCGCCCCTACAATGAGCAGTTCTTC
CDR3 protein: CASSFRDSLRPYNEQFF
D gene: NA
clone size: few
J gene: TRBJ2-1
V gene: TRBV7-6

CDR3 DNA: TGCGCCAGCAGCTTGCTAGCGGGAGGTAAAGGCGATGAGCAGTTCTTC
CDR3 protein: CASSLLAGGKGDEQFF
D gene: TRBD2
clone size: NA
J gene: TRBJ2-1
V gene: TRBV5-1

CDR3 DNA: TGCGCCAGCAGCACTAAAGTACAGGGGGCTTGGAACACTGAAGCTTTCTTT
CDR3 protein: CASSTKVQGAWNTEAFF
D gene: TRBD1
clone size: few
J gene: TRBJ1-1
V gene: TRBV5-1

CDR3 DNA: TGTGCCATCAGTGAGGGGGGGGCGAGCGGCAATCAGCCCCAGCATTTT
CDR3 protein: CAISEGGASGNQPQHF
D gene: NA
clone size: NA
J gene: TRBJ1-5
V gene: TRBV10-3

CDR3 DNA: TGTGCCAGCAGCCGGGACAGGGGGTGGCAAGAGACCCAGTACTTC
CDR3 protein: CASSRDRGWQETQYF
D gene: NA
clone size: NA
J gene: TRBJ2-5
V gene: TRBV21-1